The rows below give T cell receptor beta chains drawn from one sample of a study of spatial heterogeneity in lung cancer. Using its own MiXCR run on the 5' RACE reads, TCRdb lists one record per CDR3 protein. Of under 150,000 distinct CDR3 sequences in the sample, under 14% were seen once. The sequencing used PBMCs, collected at follow-up. These receptors all come from a female donor with early-stage non-small cell lung cancer. CDR3s include the opening cysteine and the closing phenylalanine or tryptophan. A D gene is named only where the DNA matches it firmly. Only some rows state a clone size, as once, few, many or a class for expanded clones.

CDR3nt,CDR3aa,d_gene,abundance,j_gene,v_gene
TGCAGCGTTGATTTTAGCGCCCGCACAGATACGCAGTATTTT,CSVDFSARTDTQYF,NA,few,TRBJ2-3,TRBV29-1
TGTGCCAGCAGTTCGATGACAGTACCCTCCTACGAGCAGTACTTC,CASSSMTVPSYEQYF,NA,NA,TRBJ2-7,TRBV28
TGTGCCAGCCACTCCCCGGCAGATACGCAGTATTTT,CASHSPADTQYF,NA,few,TRBJ2-3,TRBV28
TGCGCCAGCAGCAGGGCCCTCTCCTACGAGCAGTACTTC,CASSRALSYEQYF,NA,few,TRBJ2-7,TRBV10-1
TGCAGCGCACTAGCGGGAGTTTCCGTGACCCAGGGTACGCAGTATTTT,CSALAGVSVTQGTQYF,TRBD2,many,TRBJ2-3,TRBV29-1
TGTGCCAGCAGTTACGGGACCCTCAATCAGCCCCAGCATTTT,CASSYGTLNQPQHF,NA,many,TRBJ1-5,TRBV6-6
TGTGCCAGCACCACACAGGGGGGAAGTTCAGAAGCTTTCTTT,CASTTQGGSSEAFF,TRBD1,few,TRBJ1-1,TRBV6-2/TRBV6-3
TGTGCCAGCAGCTTAGCAGGGGCCTCTGGGGCCAACGTCCTGACTTTC,CASSLAGASGANVLTF,NA,few,TRBJ2-6,TRBV7-2
TGTGCCAGCACCACCGGGACAGCCGCCTACGAGCAGTACTTC,CASTTGTAAYEQYF,TRBD1,many,TRBJ2-7,TRBV28
TGTGCCAGCACCCGGGACTCCACAGATACGCAGTATTTT,CASTRDSTDTQYF,NA,few,TRBJ2-3,TRBV6-5
TGTGCCAGCAGTATTGCGGGAGTTGGAACCGGGGAGCTGTTTTTT,CASSIAGVGTGELFF,TRBD2,many,TRBJ2-2,TRBV11-2